The 30 T cell receptor beta chains below were found in one sample sequenced in a study of radiation and T cells in renal cell carcinoma. The repertoire was sequenced with immunoSEQ multiplex PCR; TCRdb's copy has only in-frame clones and lacks some. This sample carries under 20,000 clones, roughly two thirds of them seen once, and the ten largest clones take under 15%. Treatment here: 15 Gy SBRT to primary tumor, nephrectomy 4 weeks later. The starting material was tumor tissue, obtained from a patient whose treatment included radiotherapy and nephrectomy. Source of these receptors: an older woman with renal cell carcinoma.

This clone is classed as hyperexpanded (1% or more). The chain recombines TRBV7-9 with TRBJ1-6; 7 nucleotides line up with TRBD1. With V trimmed by 4 bases and J by 9 bases, 15 bases remained unmatched. The CDR3 has 17 residues. Germline-derived CDR1 and CDR2 are SEHNR and FQNEAQ (reference sequence). In DNA form, the CDR3 reads TGTGCCAGCAGCTCCCACGATCAGGGGGGCTCTAGTTCACCCCTCCACTTT. Protein product: CASSSHDQGGSSSPLHF. Drawing the rest from reference TRBV7-9 and TRBJ1-6, the complete variable domain is DTGVSQNPRHKITKRGQNVTFRCDPISEHNRLYWYRQTLGQGPEFLTYFQNEAQLEKSRLLSDRFSAERPKGSFSTLEIQRTEQGDSAMYLCASSSHDQGGSSSPLHFGNGTRLTVT.

The chain combines TRBV18 with TRBJ1-3, with 8 positions matching TRBD1. The V segment lost 5 bases and the J segment 0 bases; nucleotides outside the gene matches: 6. CDR1 and CDR2 (germline): KGHSH, LQKENI. The CDR3 runs to 16 residues. The CDR3 nucleotides read TGTGCCAGCTCAACCTTCGACAGGGGCTCTGGAAACACCATATATTTT. This sequence encodes CASSTFDRGSGNTIYF.

The chain employs TRBV5-5 and TRBJ2-2; 8 nucleotides align to TRBD1. Per the germline V gene, CDR1 is SGHKS and CDR2 is YYEKEE (reference sequence). The CDR3 contains 14 residues. V shed 4 bases, J shed 7 bases, and the junction held 6 bases outside the gene matches. CDR3 region: CASSGQGMVGELFF. CDR3 coding DNA: TGTGCCAGCAGCGGACAGGGTATGGTCGGGGAGCTGTTTTTT.

The table lists this clone with a few counts. The chain links TRBV27 to TRBJ2-7; TRBD1 agrees at 8 bases. This CDR3 is built from 16 residues. Germline CDR1 is MNHEY and CDR2 is SMNVEV (reference sequence). V trimming: 5 bases; J trimming: 1 base; junction bases outside the gene matches: 10. CDR3 protein: CASSRAGTGESYEQYF. CDR3 sequence (DNA): TGTGCCAGCAGTCGAGCCGGGACAGGCGAATCCTACGAGCAGTACTTC.

This clone occurred a few times. V gene TRBV10-3 combines with J gene TRBJ2-7; D unresolved. CDR1 is ENHRY, CDR2 SYGVKD, per germline. This CDR3 has 12 amino acids. V was cut by 4 bases and J by 7 bases, with 11 bases left in between. The CDR3 DNA follows: TGTGCCATCAGTGTAAGGGCCGGGGAGCAGTACTTC. Translated: CAISVRAGEQYF.

This clone came up once. V and J are TRBV7-9 and TRBJ1-4, with D possibly TRBD1 on 6 matching bases. The germline gives CDR1 SEHNR, CDR2 FQNEAQ (reference sequence). Trimming removed 5 bases at V and 8 bases at J, with 18 bases between. The CDR3 runs 15 residues. The CDR3 protein is CASSRQQGIGEKLFF. CDR3 DNA sequence: TGTGCCAGCAGCCGTCAACAGGGAATAGGGGAAAAACTGTTTTTT.

The chain uses TRBV6-5 and TRBJ1-2; D is undetermined. The CDR3 covers 11 residues. Deletions cut 8 bases from V and 8 bases from J, with 12 bases between. In germline, CDR1 is MNHEY, CDR2 SVGAGI. In nucleotides, the CDR3 is TGTGCCAGCTACGGGGTTGGAGGCTACACCTTC. Protein sequence: CASYGVGGYTF.

V is TRBV27 and J is TRBJ1-5; 12 nucleotides align to TRBD1. This CDR3 contains 15 residues. Germline assignment: CDR1 MNHEY and CDR2 SMNVEV (reference sequence). V shed 5 bases and J 5 bases; nucleotides not matched to a gene: 4. The CDR3 coding sequence is TGTGCCAGCAGTCAGGGACAGGGGGCGTATCAGCCCCAGCATTTT. This encodes CASSQGQGAYQPQHF.

Only one count was recorded for this clone. The chain couples TRBV11-1 to TRBJ2-7, with TRBD1 identical over 10 bases. This CDR3 contains 15 residues. V lost 5 bases and J lost 0; bases outside the gene matches: 4. Per germline, CDR1 SGHAT and CDR2 FQDESV (reference sequence). The CDR3 DNA follows: TGTGCCAGCAGCAGACAGGGGGCCAGCTCCTACGAGCAGTACTTC. Residues: CASSRQGASSYEQYF.

V and J are TRBV28 and TRBJ2-7; 10 bases map to TRBD1. CDR3 length equals 15 residues. Germline loops: CDR1 MDHEN, CDR2 SYDVKM. Losses at the gene ends were 6 bases for V and 1 base for J; bases not matched to a gene: 6. The CDR3 nucleotides read TGTGCCAGCAGCTCCTGGACAGGGGGTTCCTACGAGCAGTACTTC. Translated: CASSSWTGGSYEQYF. The whole variable domain, remainder taken from reference TRBV28 and TRBJ2-7, is DVKVTQSSRYLVKRTGEKVFLECVQDMDHENMFWYRQDPGLGLRLIYFSYDVKMKEKGDIPEGYSVSREKKERFSLILESASTNQTSMYLCASSSWTGGSYEQYFGPGTRLTVT.

J is TRBJ2-4 and V is TRBV6-4; the D gene is possibly TRBD1 (6 bases). This CDR3 comprises 17 residues. Germline V gene data show CDR1 as MRHNA and CDR2 as SNTAGT. Trimming cost V 2 bases and J 2 bases, with 16 bases left between them. This CDR3 reads CASSDPYDRSTKNIQYF. Written as DNA, the CDR3 is TGTGCCAGCAGTGACCCCTATGACAGGTCGACCAAAAACATTCAGTACTTC.

This sequence joins TRBV5-4 and TRBJ2-7, with 8 bases lining up with TRBD2. This CDR3 spans 16 amino acids. Per germline, CDR1 SGHNT and CDR2 YYREEE (reference sequence). J was trimmed by 3 bases and V by 0 bases; bases with no gene match: 8. In DNA, the CDR3 is TGTGCCAGCAGCTTGGCCGGGGGGGTGCTGAGCTACGAGCAGTACTTC. Amino acid sequence: CASSLAGGVLSYEQYF.

This clone is judged medium-sized. This rearrangement joins TRBV4-2 to TRBJ2-7; D is perhaps TRBD2 (6 bases). CDR3 length: 16 residues. Germline-derived CDR1 and CDR2 are LGHNA and YNFKEQ. The V gene lost 0 bases and the J gene lost 1 base, with 13 bases spanning the gap. CDR3 sequence: CASSQDLRLESYEQYF. The DNA for the CDR3 is TGTGCCAGCAGCCAAGATTTGAGACTAGAGTCCTACGAGCAGTACTTC.

The chain combines TRBV27 with TRBJ2-6, with 8 bases lining up with TRBD1. The V and J ends lost 4 bases and 4 bases, in that order; junction bases with no gene match: 9. The germline V gene encodes CDR1 MNHEY and CDR2 SMNVEV (reference sequence). The CDR3 spans 17 residues. CDR3 loop: CASSSPYRGSGANVLTF. CDR3 in DNA: TGTGCCAGCAGTTCCCCATACAGGGGGTCCGGGGCCAACGTCCTGACTTTC.

The chain links TRBV6-6 to TRBJ1-5; 8 bases agree with TRBD1. The CDR3 length is 16 residues. V dropped 7 bases and J dropped 4; count of bases not matched to a gene: 12. Germline lookup yields CDR1 MNHNY and CDR2 SVGAGI (reference sequence). The CDR3 bases are TGTGCCAGCAAAGGACAGGGCGGGGGGAAAAATCAGCCCCAGCATTTT. Translation: CASKGQGGGKNQPQHF.

The chain uses TRBV5-1 and TRBJ2-7; D remains unclear. The V and J ends lost 1 base and 0 bases respectively, with 11 bases between them. CDR3 length: 15 residues. The V gene's germline CDR1 is SGHRS and CDR2 YFSETQ. In nucleotides, the CDR3 is TGCGCCAGCAGCTTGAAAGGGATCAACTCCTACGAGCAGTACTTC. Protein: CASSLKGINSYEQYF.

This clone was observed a few times. The J gene is TRBJ2-7, the V gene TRBV6-5; TRBD2 might be the D (5 bases). The CDR3 is made up of 14 amino acids. Trimming shortened V by 4 bases and J by 9 bases, and 19 bases separated the two germline ends. Germline V gene lookup returns CDR1 MNHEY and CDR2 SVGAGI. In DNA form, the CDR3 reads TGTGCCAGCAGTTCCCGTGGAGGCAGCCATGGGCAGTACTTC. It is translated as CASSSRGGSHGQYF.

The chain couples TRBV9 to TRBJ2-5; TRBD1 agrees at 8 bases. The V and J ends lost 0 bases and 5 bases, in that order; junction bases with no gene match: 6. This CDR3 has 15 amino acids. Looked up from germline, CDR1 is SGDLS and CDR2 is YYNGEE. This chain's CDR3 is CASSVDQGALETQYF. The CDR3 DNA sequence: TGTGCCAGCAGCGTAGACCAGGGGGCGTTGGAGACCCAGTACTTC.

This clone was counted a few times. V and J are TRBV7-2 and TRBJ2-1, with 10 bases lining up with TRBD1. J gave up 9 bases and V 2 bases, and 10 bases lay outside the gene matches. CDR1 is SGHTA, CDR2 FQGNSA, per germline. CDR3 size: 16 residues. CDR3 sequence: CASSLNPGQGIGEQFF. The CDR3 nucleotides are TGTGCCAGCAGCTTAAATCCGGGACAGGGGATAGGTGAGCAGTTCTTC.

The rearrangement links TRBV2 to TRBJ1-5; 9 bases fit TRBD1. Germline V CDR1 and CDR2: SNHLY, FYNNEI. The CDR3 length is 15 residues. V shed 5 bases and J 4 bases; nucleotides not matched to a gene: 6. CDR3 protein: CASSRTGTGNQPQHF. The CDR3 DNA reads TGTGCCAGCAGTCGAACCGGGACAGGGAATCAGCCCCAGCATTTT.

The chain has TRBV6-1 and TRBJ1-4; D perhaps matches TRBD1 (5 bases). Deletions cut 6 bases from V and 4 bases from J, with 12 bases between. This CDR3 contains 14 residues. Germline V gives CDR1 MNHNS, CDR2 SASEGT. The DNA of the CDR3 is TGTGCCAGCAGCGAGGGGTGGGGTAATGAAAAACTGTTTTTT. This encodes CASSEGWGNEKLFF.

The chain carries TRBV7-2 and TRBJ2-7, with unresolved D. Germline CDR1 SGHTA, CDR2 FQGNSA. CDR3 length equals 11 residues. Trimming cost V 1 base and J 6 bases, with 4 bases left between them. CDR3 amino acids: CASSLGREQYF. The CDR3 nucleotides read TGTGCCAGCAGCTTAGGCCGCGAGCAGTACTTC.

The chain is built from TRBV4-1 and TRBJ2-3; the match to TRBD2 covers 15 bases. V gave up 4 bases and J gave up 6 bases; unmatched junction bases: 5. This CDR3 comprises 16 residues. From germline, CDR1 is MGHRA and CDR2 YSYEKL. CDR3 protein: CASSPGLAGGGDTQYF. In DNA form, the CDR3 reads TGCGCCAGCAGCCCGGGACTAGCGGGGGGCGGGGATACGCAGTATTTT.

This sequence joins TRBV7-8 and TRBJ2-3; 14 nucleotides line up with TRBD2. Unmatched junction bases numbered 4, after V lost 3 bases and J lost 2 bases. The CDR3 covers 17 residues. Germline V gives CDR1 SGHVS, CDR2 FQNEAQ. For the CDR3, the DNA is TGTGCCAGCAGCTTCCAGACTAGCGGGGGGGCCACAGATACGCAGTATTTT. Its protein product is CASSFQTSGGATDTQYF.

The V and J genes are TRBV27 and TRBJ1-6; D not resolved. Germline V CDR1 and CDR2: MNHEY, SMNVEV (reference sequence). The CDR3 sequence is 14 residues long. Trimming shortened V by 4 bases and J by 0 bases, and 4 bases separated the two germline ends. Here the CDR3 DNA reads TGTGCCAGCAGTTCTTCCTCCTATAATTCACCCCTCCACTTT. Its protein is CASSSSSYNSPLHF.

The chain couples TRBV7-3 to TRBJ2-3; 7 bases fit TRBD1. Germline V gives CDR1 SGHTA, CDR2 FQGTGA. There are 14 residues in the CDR3. The junction had 2 bases not matched to a gene; V was cut back by 5 bases and J by 0 bases. DNA of the CDR3: TGTGCCAGCAGCGTGACAGGGAGCACAGATACGCAGTATTTT. Its translation is CASSVTGSTDTQYF.

The V gene is TRBV7-8, the J gene TRBJ2-7; 7 nucleotides line up with TRBD1. CDR1 and CDR2 from the germline V gene are SGHVS and FQNEAQ. There are 14 residues in the CDR3. Trimming at V came to 4 bases and at J to 0 bases, leaving 3 bases not matched to a gene. DNA for the CDR3: TGTGCCAGCAGCTCCGACAGGGCCTCCTACGAGCAGTACTTC. Residues: CASSSDRASYEQYF. Full variable domain (outside the CDR3, taken from reference TRBV7-8 and TRBJ2-7): GAGVSQSPRYKVAKRGQDVALRCDPISGHVSLFWYQQALGQGPEFLTYFQNEAQLDKSGLPSDRFFAERPEGSVSTLKIQRTQQEDSAVYLCASSSDRASYEQYFGPGTRLTVT.

The chain links TRBV29-1 to TRBJ1-4; the D gene is possibly TRBD1 (6 bases). Germline V CDR1 and CDR2: SQVTM, ANQGSEA. CDR3 length equals 13 residues. The germline V and J ends were trimmed by 3 bases and 10 bases, with 15 bases remaining between them. The CDR3 loop is CSVDEGGGGKLFF. CDR3 in DNA: TGCAGCGTTGATGAAGGGGGAGGAGGAAAACTGTTTTTT. Using reference TRBV29-1 and TRBJ1-4 for the parts outside the CDR3, the full variable domain is SAVISQKPSRDICQRGTSLTIQCQVDSQVTMMFWYRQQPGQSLTLIATANQGSEATYESGFVIDKFPISRPNLTFSTLTVSNMSPEDSSIYLCSVDEGGGGKLFFGSGTQLSVL.

The chain carries TRBV2 and TRBJ2-3; 7 nucleotides align to TRBD2. V shed 5 bases and J 1 base; nucleotides not matched to a gene: 6. The CDR3 consists of 15 residues. The germline CDR1 and CDR2 sequences are SNHLY and FYNNEI. The CDR3 loop reads CASSRAGIGTDTQYF. The CDR3 nucleotides read TGTGCCAGCAGTCGAGCGGGGATTGGCACAGATACGCAGTATTTT. The full variable domain, its missing parts supplied by reference TRBV2 and TRBJ2-3, is EPEVTQTPSHQVTQMGQEVILRCVPISNHLYFYWYRQILGQKVEFLVSFYNNEISEKSEIFDDQFSVERPDGSNFTLKIRSTKLEDSAMYFCASSRAGIGTDTQYFGPGTRLTVL.

By share of the sample, this clone is medium-sized (0.01 to 0.1%). This chain links TRBV4-2 with TRBJ1-3, with D maybe TRBD1 (5 bases). In germline, CDR1 is LGHNA, CDR2 YNFKEQ. The CDR3 is 21 amino acids. Trimming removed 0 bases from V and 0 bases from J, with 24 bases in between. The CDR3 spells CASSQEKNAAGRVSSGNTIYF. For the CDR3, the DNA is TGTGCCAGCAGCCAAGAGAAAAATGCGGCGGGCAGGGTGAGCTCTGGAAACACCATATATTTT.